The 20 T cell receptor beta chains below all came from one sample that was sequenced in a study of blood T cell repertoires in COVID-19. Clones were read by immunoSEQ multiplex PCR, and TCRdb kept only the in-frame ones, dropping some. This sample has about 310,000 clones, with about 85% found just once. Material: PBMCs or T cells enriched from blood (not recorded which). The source of these receptors is a woman aged 30 to 39 who had been exposed to COVID-19.

The V and J genes are TRBV5-1 and TRBJ2-5; weak D call: TRBD1 (5 bases). The V end was cut by 0 bases, the J end by 2 bases, with 20 bases between. The CDR3 is 18 amino acids. From germline, CDR1 is SGHRS and CDR2 YFSETQ. This CDR3 reads CASSLGLSPRVGQETQYF. CDR3 sequence (DNA): TGCGCCAGCAGCTTGGGACTTTCCCCCAGGGTAGGGCAAGAGACCCAGTACTTC.

The chain recombines TRBV7-9 with TRBJ2-7; TRBD2 might be the D (5 bases). V lost 3 bases and J 0 bases, leaving 9 bases between the germline ends. The CDR3 loop spans 14 amino acids. Germline-derived CDR1 and CDR2 are SEHNR and FQNEAQ (reference sequence). The CDR3 DNA reads as TGTGCCAGCAGCTTTTCCGGGAACTCCTACGAGCAGTACTTC. Its protein product is CASSFSGNSYEQYF.

The rearrangement uses TRBV10-3 and TRBJ1-2; 7 bases match TRBD1. The V gene end was trimmed by 4 bases and the J gene end by 2 bases; junction bases not matched to a gene: 1. Germline lookup yields CDR1 ENHRY and CDR2 SYGVKD. The CDR3 contains 13 residues. CDR3 in amino acids: CAISGDSNYGYTF. The CDR3, as DNA: TGTGCCATCAGTGGGGACAGCAACTATGGCTACACCTTC.

This clone has just a few counts. The CDR3 DNA reads TGTGCCAGCAGCTTGGAACAGGGGAACACCATATATTTT. It specifies CASSLEQGNTIYF. J is TRBJ1-3 and V is TRBV5-8; 7 nucleotides match TRBD1. This CDR3 region has 13 residues. V lost 0 bases, J lost 7 bases, and 1 base stayed unmatched. The V gene's germline CDR1 is SGHTS and CDR2 YDEGEE.

This clone was picked up one time. The chain joins TRBV15 to TRBJ2-2; D not certain. Germline CDR1 and CDR2: LNHNV and YYDKDF (reference sequence). CDR3 length equals 16 residues. The germline V and J ends were trimmed by 0 bases and 7 bases, with 15 bases remaining between them. CDR3 nucleotide sequence: TGTGCCACCAGCAGAGATCGAGGCGTTTACGGCGGGGAGCTGTTTTTT. Translating it yields CATSRDRGVYGGELFF.

The CDR3: CASSLATGGRGDTQYF. The DNA of the CDR3 is TGCGCCAGCAGCTTGGCGACGGGGGGCCGGGGAGATACGCAGTATTTT. The J gene is TRBJ2-3, the V gene TRBV5-1; possible D gene TRBD2, 7 bases. This CDR3 is 16 amino acids long. CDR1 is SGHRS and CDR2 is YFSETQ in the germline V gene. Deletions cut 0 bases from V and 5 bases from J, with 16 bases between.

V gene TRBV23-1 combines with J gene TRBJ2-1, with TRBD2 as a possible D gene (5 bases). TRBV23-1 is designated an ORF whose function remains uncertain. The CDR3 is 18 amino acids. Trimming left V 4 bases short and J 6 bases short, with 25 bases between. As DNA, the CDR3 is TGCGCCAGCAGTCCCGAAACGAGGACTCCTTTAGGGAGCAATGAGCAGTTCTTC. Translation gives CASSPETRTPLGSNEQFF.

The rearrangement links TRBV10-3 to TRBJ2-3; tentative D call: TRBD2 (6 bases). There are 11 residues in the CDR3. Trimming removed 11 bases from V and 11 bases from J, with 17 bases in between. The germline CDR1 and CDR2 sequences are ENHRY and SYGVKD. Written as DNA, the CDR3 is TGTGCCGCCCATGGAGGGGAGGTGCAGTATTTT. Its translation: CAAHGGEVQYF.

The chain has TRBV4-1 and TRBJ2-1, with 12 bases identical to TRBD2. CDR3 length: 16 amino acids. V dropped 1 base and J dropped 8; count of bases not matched to a gene: 6. CDR1 MGHRA and CDR2 YSYEKL come from the germline V gene. Here the CDR3 DNA reads TGCGCCAGCAGCCAAGTTGGGGCTAGCGGGGGGGATGAGCAGTTCTTC. This sequence encodes CASSQVGASGGDEQFF.

The chain recombines TRBV9 with TRBJ2-7; D is perhaps TRBD2 (7 bases). The CDR3 is made up of 15 amino acids. Germline lookup yields CDR1 SGDLS and CDR2 YYNGEE. With 3 bases removed from V and 5 bases from J, the gap between germline ends came to 18 bases. CDR3 region: CASSDSWGGLDEQYF. The CDR3 coding sequence is TGTGCCAGCAGCGACTCCTGGGGGGGCTTGGACGAGCAGTACTTC.

This clone came up once. V and J are TRBV5-1 and TRBJ2-3; 10 bases are a match to TRBD2. Germline V gives CDR1 SGHRS, CDR2 YFSETQ. The CDR3 has 16 amino acids. With V trimmed by 9 bases and J by 2 bases, 12 bases remained unmatched. In DNA form, the CDR3 reads TGCGCCACCAAAGTCGGAAGCGGGGGGGTCACAGATACGCAGTATTTT. The encoded protein is CATKVGSGGVTDTQYF.

The chain combines TRBV7-8 with TRBJ1-4; 7 bases agree with TRBD1. This CDR3 has 15 residues. J gave up 5 bases and V 5 bases, and 8 bases lay outside the gene matches. Germline values: CDR1 SGHVS, CDR2 FQNEAQ. The CDR3 sequence is CASSLPRQGNEKLFF. The DNA for the CDR3 is TGTGCCAGCAGCCTACCGCGACAGGGCAATGAAAAACTGTTTTTT. The variable domain in full, with the rest retrieved from reference TRBV7-8 and TRBJ1-4, is GAGVSQSPRYKVAKRGQDVALRCDPISGHVSLFWYQQALGQGPEFLTYFQNEAQLDKSGLPSDRFFAERPEGSVSTLKIQRTQQEDSAVYLCASSLPRQGNEKLFFGSGTQLSVL.

The chain employs TRBV7-3 and TRBJ2-2, with 7 positions matching TRBD2. The CDR3 length is 16 residues. From germline, CDR1 is SGHTA and CDR2 FQGTGA. After removal of 5 bases from V and 5 bases from J, the junction contained 11 bases not matched to a gene. The chain's CDR3 is CASSPSGGIGTGELFF. CDR3 sequence (DNA): TGTGCCAGCAGCCCCTCCGGGGGGATTGGGACCGGGGAGCTGTTTTTT.

The gene calls are TRBV6-5 and TRBJ2-7, with 10 bases lining up with TRBD2. V lost 6 bases and J lost 3; bases outside the gene matches: 5. CDR1 MNHEY and CDR2 SVGAGI come from the germline V gene. The CDR3 sequence is 14 residues long. DNA of the CDR3: TGTGCCAGCAGCCGAGGACTAGCGGACTACGAGCAGTACTTC. The encoded protein is CASSRGLADYEQYF.

The CDR3 DNA sequence: TGTGCCAGCAGCCAAGGTCGGTACGAGCAGTACTTC. Its protein is CASSQGRYEQYF. The rearrangement joins TRBV14 to TRBJ2-7; D remains unclear. The CDR3 totals 12 residues. V dropped 1 base and J dropped 4 bases, with 5 bases sitting between them. In germline, CDR1 is SGHDN, CDR2 FVKESK. The full variable domain, in which reference TRBV14 and TRBJ2-7 provide the parts outside the CDR3, is EAGVTQFPSHSVIEKGQTVTLRCDPISGHDNLYWYRRVMGKEIKFLLHFVKESKQDESGMPNNRFLAERTGGTYSTLKVQPAELEDSGVYFCASSQGRYEQYFGPGTRLTVT.

The CDR3 spells CARDSYTF. The CDR3 coding sequence is TGTGCCCGGGACAGCTACACCTTC. The J gene is TRBJ1-2, the V gene TRBV30; D is possibly TRBD1 (6 bases). The CDR3 runs 8 residues. Trimming cost V 8 bases and J 9 bases, with 7 bases left between them. Looked up from germline, CDR1 is GTSNPN and CDR2 is SVGIG (reference sequence).

V usage is TRBV5-1 and J usage is TRBJ2-7; TRBD1 might be the D (5 bases). Germline V lookup: CDR1 SGHRS, CDR2 YFSETQ. With 4 bases removed from V and 3 bases from J, the gap between germline ends came to 8 bases. The CDR3 has 12 residues. For the CDR3, the DNA is TGCGCCAGCAGCCGTGACAGCTACGAGCAGTACTTC. Translating it yields CASSRDSYEQYF.

The chain joins TRBV19 to TRBJ1-5; 11 bases are a match to TRBD1. This CDR3 has 16 residues. Germline values: CDR1 LNHDA, CDR2 SQIVND (reference sequence). J gave up 7 bases and V 3 bases, and 8 bases lay outside the gene matches. CDR3 coding DNA: TGTGCCAGTAGTATCGGGGACAGGGGGTCCAGGCAGCCCCAGCATTTT. Its protein is CASSIGDRGSRQPQHF.

The chain joins TRBV28 to TRBJ1-6, with 7 positions matching TRBD1. CDR3 length: 13 amino acids. Germline lookup yields CDR1 MDHEN and CDR2 SYDVKM. Trimming took 7 bases from V and 11 from J; bases not matched to a gene: 8. The CDR3 sequence: CASIRTGGPPLHF. The CDR3 DNA follows: TGTGCCAGCATTCGGACAGGTGGGCCACCCCTCCACTTT.

This chain uses TRBV12-5 with TRBJ1-3, with D perhaps TRBD1 (5 bases). CDR1 and CDR2 (germline): LGHNT, FRNRAP. The CDR3 runs 18 residues. V dropped 2 bases and J dropped 0 bases, with 17 bases sitting between them. The CDR3 DNA reads as TGTGCTAGTGGTTTGCCCCCGGGGGAAGAGAGCTCTGGAAACACCATATATTTT. This translates into CASGLPPGEESSGNTIYF.